Included here is one T cell receptor beta chain sequence, with context. What it binds is not known. These data are taken from a study of cytomegalovirus exposure and HLA in healthy donors. Overall study findings and caveats: Cytomegalovirus association was assigned to over 150 TCR beta chains. Presence/absence analyses treated sequencing depth as roughly uniform across donors. Some V segments could not be told apart, so they were left out, TRBV6-2 and TRBV6-3 among them. TCR sequences were mostly rare, though some public TCRs occurred in many donors.

PCR involved 60 Vbeta and 13 Jbeta primers. Repertoires were generated with immunoSEQ multiplex PCR, while TCRdb's copy carries only in-frame clones and drops some. This repertoire shows about 190,000 clones, 70% to 80% found once; its top ten account for approximately 1.4%. V trimming: 4 bases; J trimming: 1 base; junction bases outside the gene matches: 13. The CDR3 totals 17 residues. Per the germline V gene, CDR1 is SGHTA and CDR2 is FQGNSA. The receptor comes from a woman in her forties or fifties in good health and CMV-seronegative. Source material: PBMCs. The rearrangement joins TRBV7-2 to TRBJ2-7; 7 nucleotides align to TRBD1. The CDR3 coding sequence is TGTGCCAGCAGCTCCACTCCCGGGACAGAAATGTCCTACGAGCAGTACTTC. The encoded protein is CASSSTPGTEMSYEQYF.